Only a few counts were recorded for the clone carrying this T cell receptor beta chain. Its antigen remains unknown. Assay: immunoSEQ multiplex PCR; the TCRdb copy retains only in-frame clones and omits some. The sample has 1,300 to 1,500 clones, around a tenth seen once. The data originate from a study of tumour-infiltrating T cells in Burkitt lymphoma. Study in general: All epidemiological Burkitt lymphoma subtypes were represented in the cohort. Repertoire clonality predicted overall and progression-free survival. General study findings and limits: Public clonotypes, several, appeared across numerous Burkitt lymphoma patients.

Trimming shortened V by 4 bases and J by 3 bases, and 15 bases separated the two germline ends. Germline lookup yields CDR1 MNHEY and CDR2 SMNVEV (reference sequence). CDR3 length: 16 amino acids. Sequenced material: tumor tissue. The chain has TRBV27 and TRBJ2-2; D gene ambiguous. The TCR sequence derives from a human donor with Burkitt lymphoma. CDR3 nucleotides: TGTGCCAGCAGTTCCCCCGCCGGGTCCTACACCGGGGAGCTGTTTTTT. This codes for CASSSPAGSYTGELFF.